This entry lists 28 T cell receptor beta chains sequenced from one sample in a study of shared clonotypes between healthy human individuals. Only CD45RO-negative cells positively selected for CCR7 counted as naive CD8 cells, so terminally differentiated effector memory CD45RA+ cells were excluded. Profiled with immunoSEQ multiplex PCR; TCRdb holds only in-frame clones, not every one. The sample lists over 2 million clones, around 96% seen once, with approximately 1.2% in the top ten. Input material: naive CD8+ T cells sorted from blood. These receptors all come from a man between 18 and 29 years old in good health.

Concerning this clone: Different DNA sequences within this sample yield the same CDR3. The J gene is TRBJ2-7, the V gene TRBV4-1; perhaps TRBD1 as D (6 bases). From germline, CDR1 is MGHRA and CDR2 YSYEKL. The CDR3 sequence is 14 residues long. Trimming left V 0 bases short and J 1 base short, with 7 bases between. The CDR3 DNA is TGCGCCAGCAGCCAAGATACAGGGTCCTACGAGCAGTACTTC. It specifies CASSQDTGSYEQYF.

The chain carries TRBV30 and TRBJ2-7; D ambiguous. The CDR3 is 13 amino acids. V lost 5 bases and J 2 bases, leaving 13 bases between the germline ends. Germline values: CDR1 GTSNPN, CDR2 SVGIG (reference sequence). The CDR3 DNA sequence: TGTGCCTGGGTTGGCAGGCCAGCCTACGAGCAGTACTTC. Protein sequence: CAWVGRPAYEQYF. Complete variable domain (other parts from reference TRBV30 and TRBJ2-7): SQTIHQWPATLVQPVGSPLSLECTVEGTSNPNLYWYRQAAGRGLQLLFYSVGIGQISSEVPQNLSASRPQDRQFILSSKKLLLSDSGFYLCAWVGRPAYEQYFGPGTRLTVT.

The rearrangement uses TRBV10-2 and TRBJ1-6; D is uncertain. V was cut by 0 bases and J by 9 bases, with 3 bases left in between. The CDR3 is 12 amino acids. CDR1 WSHSY and CDR2 SAAADI come from the germline V gene. The DNA for the CDR3 is TGCGCCAGCAGTGAGTCCTCTTCACCCCTCCACTTT. Translation: CASSESSSPLHF.

This chain connects TRBV27 to TRBJ2-7, with TRBD2 matching over 7 bases. CDR3 length: 16 amino acids. Germline V CDR1 and CDR2: MNHEY, SMNVEV (reference sequence). After removal of 6 bases from V and 2 bases from J, the junction contained 13 bases not matched to a gene. The CDR3 DNA is TGTGCCAGCAGGTGGACGGGGGAGGGGCTTCCCTACGAGCAGTACTTC. Amino acids: CASRWTGEGLPYEQYF.

The V and J genes are TRBV21-1 and TRBJ1-6; TRBD1 is the table's D call, not checked against the DNA. TRBV21-1 is a pseudogene locus. This CDR3 is built from 17 residues. The CDR3 spells CASSMLGAAGLDSPLHF. DNA for the CDR3: TGTGCCAGCAGCATGCTGGGTGCGGCAGGGCTGGATTCACCCCTCCACTTT.

This rearrangement joins TRBV27 to TRBJ2-2; D is perhaps TRBD2 (7 bases). From germline, CDR1 is MNHEY and CDR2 SMNVEV (reference sequence). The CDR3 has 14 amino acids. V was cut by 2 bases and J by 7 bases, with 11 bases left in between. Here the CDR3 DNA reads TGTGCCAGCAGTTTAGGGGGGGCGGTCGGGGAGCTGTTTTTT. This codes for CASSLGGAVGELFF.

The chain uses TRBV7-8 and TRBJ1-2; 7 bases match TRBD1. The CDR3 is 14 residues long. Germline V gene lookup returns CDR1 SGHVS and CDR2 FQNEAQ. Losses at the gene ends were 4 bases for V and 6 bases for J; bases not matched to a gene: 8. This CDR3 is CASSYWEQGNGYTF. The CDR3 DNA reads as TGTGCCAGCAGCTACTGGGAACAGGGGAATGGCTACACCTTC.

Of note for this clone: One junction end disagrees with the germline gene, perhaps due to a read error. The chain has TRBV7-8 and TRBJ2-1; weak D call: TRBD2 (5 bases). The CDR3 extends over 12 amino acids. Germline V gene lookup returns CDR1 SGHVS and CDR2 FQNEAQ. DNA for the CDR3: TGTGCCAGCAGCCATGGACTGGACGGGCTAATCTTC. This sequence encodes CASSHGLDGLIF.

The chain has TRBV4-1 and TRBJ1-1; D unclear. V lost 4 bases and J 4 bases, leaving 10 bases between the germline ends. CDR1 and CDR2 from the germline V gene are MGHRA and YSYEKL. CDR3 length: 13 residues. The CDR3, as DNA: TGCGCCAGCAGCCTCAAGGCGGGCACTGAAGCTTTCTTT. Its protein product is CASSLKAGTEAFF.

This clone was picked up one time. J is TRBJ2-2 and V is TRBV11-2, with 10 bases that match TRBD2. Germline-derived CDR1 and CDR2 are SGHAT and FQNNGV. Unmatched junction bases numbered 3, after V lost 1 base and J lost 4 bases. This CDR3 has 16 residues. DNA of the CDR3: TGTGCCAGCAGCTTAGCAGCGGGAGGGATCACCGGGGAGCTGTTTTTT. It codes for CASSLAAGGITGELFF.

The chain carries TRBV10-2 and TRBJ2-5, with D perhaps TRBD1 (5 bases). Trimming left V 3 bases short and J 4 bases short, with 18 bases between. The CDR3 sequence is 16 residues long. From germline, CDR1 is WSHSY and CDR2 SAAADI. The CDR3 nucleotides read TGCGCCAGCAGTGAAGGTTTAGAAGGGGCTGGAGAGACCCAGTACTTC. Its translation: CASSEGLEGAGETQYF.

V and J are TRBV13 and TRBJ2-2, with a weak D call TRBD2 (5 bases). This CDR3 is built from 14 residues. With 6 bases removed from V and 5 bases from J, the gap between germline ends came to 13 bases. In germline, CDR1 is PRHDT, CDR2 FYEKMQ (reference sequence). Here the CDR3 DNA reads TGTGCCAGCAGAACCGCGGAGGCAACCGGGGAGCTGTTTTTT. Residues: CASRTAEATGELFF.

This clone has only a few counts. The V gene is TRBV5-1, the J gene TRBJ2-2, with unresolved D. This CDR3 region has 14 residues. Germline V lookup: CDR1 SGHRS, CDR2 YFSETQ. The V end lost 4 bases, the J end lost 0 bases, and 7 bases lay between the germline ends. CDR3 DNA: TGCGCCAGCAGCACGACAACGAACACCGGGGAGCTGTTTTTT. Its translation: CASSTTTNTGELFF.

This clone was observed once. The chain's CDR3 is CASSSFGSPYEQYF. The CDR3 bases are TGTGCCAGCAGCTCCTTCGGGAGCCCCTACGAGCAGTACTTC. V is TRBV13 and J is TRBJ2-7; TRBD2 is a possible D gene (6 bases). The CDR3 covers 14 residues. Germline V gene data show CDR1 as PRHDT and CDR2 as FYEKMQ (reference sequence). Trimming removed 4 bases from V and 2 bases from J, with 12 bases in between. Full variable domain (outside the CDR3, taken from reference TRBV13 and TRBJ2-7): AAGVIQSPRHLIKEKRETATLKCYPIPRHDTVYWYQQGPGQDPQFLISFYEKMQSDKGSIPDRFSAQQFSDYHSELNMSSLELGDSALYFCASSSFGSPYEQYFGPGTRLTVT.

The rearrangement joins TRBV7-2 to TRBJ2-7; no clear D gene. V was trimmed by 2 bases and J by 2 bases, leaving 10 bases between them. The CDR3 runs to 14 residues. The germline V gene has CDR1 SGHTA and CDR2 FQGNSA. CDR3 amino acids: CASSLMGSAYEQYF. CDR3 nucleotide sequence: TGTGCCAGCAGCTTAATGGGCTCCGCCTACGAGCAGTACTTC.

This clone was picked up one time. The chain carries TRBV29-1 and TRBJ2-7, with 7 bases identical to TRBD1. Germline V lookup: CDR1 SQVTM, CDR2 ANQGSEA. CDR3 length: 13 residues. This CDR3 reads CSALGTATYEQYF. CDR3 DNA sequence: TGCAGTGCCCTAGGGACAGCCACTTACGAGCAGTACTTC.

The V gene is TRBV19, the J gene TRBJ2-7; possibly TRBD2 for D (5 bases). The V and J ends lost 5 bases and 3 bases respectively, with 14 bases between them. Germline CDR1 reads LNHDA; CDR2 reads SQIVND (reference sequence). This CDR3 contains 14 residues. DNA of the CDR3: TGTGCCAGTAGTCCCGGGATAGGCTTCTACGAGCAGTACTTC. It is translated as CASSPGIGFYEQYF.

J is TRBJ1-4 and V is TRBV28; D uncertain. Germline V gives CDR1 MDHEN, CDR2 SYDVKM. V was clipped by 3 bases and J by 5 bases, with 7 bases between them. The CDR3 contains 13 residues. CDR3 DNA: TGTGCCAGCAGTTTTCGCATAAATGAAAAACTGTTTTTT. This translates into CASSFRINEKLFF.

The gene calls are TRBV27 and TRBJ2-1, with no clear D. Trimming removed 3 bases from V and 5 bases from J, with 14 bases in between. The CDR3 runs to 15 residues. CDR1 and CDR2 from the germline V gene are MNHEY and SMNVEV (reference sequence). The CDR3 DNA reads as TGTGCCAGCAGTTTCGTCGCGCTCCCCAACAATGAGCAGTTCTTC. This gives the protein CASSFVALPNNEQFF.

J is TRBJ2-1 and V is TRBV7-9, with D unclear. CDR1 is SEHNR, CDR2 FQNEAQ, per germline (reference sequence). CDR3 length: 14 residues. Trimming left V 2 bases short and J 9 bases short, with 14 bases between. CDR3 sequence (DNA): TGTGCCAGCAGCTTAACACCCCTCGCAGGTGAGCAGTTCTTC. Amino acids: CASSLTPLAGEQFF.

V usage is TRBV28 and J usage is TRBJ1-1, with no clear D. V was clipped by 7 bases and J by 5 bases, with 23 bases between them. The CDR3 sequence is 16 residues long. Germline assignment: CDR1 MDHEN and CDR2 SYDVKM. The CDR3: CASNPTLGVDWTEAFF. The DNA of the CDR3 is TGTGCCAGCAACCCGACATTAGGAGTCGATTGGACTGAAGCTTTCTTT.

This sequence joins TRBV7-2 and TRBJ2-7; D gene unclear. From germline, CDR1 is SGHTA and CDR2 FQGNSA. The CDR3 spans 13 residues. Trimming left V 5 bases short and J 3 bases short, with 11 bases between. CDR3 region: CASSPVRSYEQYF. CDR3 nucleotides: TGTGCCAGCAGCCCCGTTCGCAGCTACGAGCAGTACTTC.

This clone was observed a single time. Here the CDR3 reads CASSRRELNEQFF. The CDR3 DNA sequence: TGTGCCAGCTCCCGTCGGGAGTTGAATGAGCAGTTCTTC. The chain is built from TRBV18 and TRBJ2-1, with TRBD2 as a possible D gene (6 bases). The CDR3 extends over 13 amino acids. The V end was cut by 6 bases, the J end by 7 bases, with 13 bases between. CDR1 KGHSH and CDR2 LQKENI come from the germline V gene.

J is TRBJ2-1 and V is TRBV15; no firm D call. With 5 bases removed from V and 1 base from J, the gap between germline ends came to 12 bases. The CDR3 totals 15 residues. Germline lookup yields CDR1 LNHNV and CDR2 YYDKDF (reference sequence). The CDR3 spells CATSSRVVSYNEQFF. The CDR3 nucleotides read TGTGCCACCAGCTCAAGAGTAGTTTCCTACAATGAGCAGTTCTTC.

This clone is a singleton in its sample. The J gene is TRBJ2-7, the V gene TRBV13; 10 bases agree with TRBD2. Trimming took 0 bases from V and 3 from J; bases not matched to a gene: 8. The CDR3 loop spans 17 amino acids. Germline CDR1 PRHDT, CDR2 FYEKMQ (reference sequence). CDR3 DNA sequence: TGTGCCAGCAGCTTAGGTAGTAGCGGGGGGCAAATCTACGAGCAGTACTTC. It codes for CASSLGSSGGQIYEQYF. Full variable domain (missing parts from reference TRBV13 and TRBJ2-7): AAGVIQSPRHLIKEKRETATLKCYPIPRHDTVYWYQQGPGQDPQFLISFYEKMQSDKGSIPDRFSAQQFSDYHSELNMSSLELGDSALYFCASSLGSSGGQIYEQYFGPGTRLTVT.

This sequence joins TRBV27 and TRBJ2-5; 7 nucleotides agree with TRBD2. The CDR3 runs 15 residues. After removal of 5 bases from V and 5 bases from J, the junction contained 11 bases not matched to a gene. Germline V CDR1 and CDR2: MNHEY, SMNVEV (reference sequence). Written as DNA, the CDR3 is TGTGCCAGCAGTCTACTAGCGAGTACATGGGAGACCCAGTACTTC. Translation: CASSLLASTWETQYF.

CDR3 sequence (DNA): TGTGCCAGCAGCGTCGGAGCCGGGGTTGTTGGCTACACCTTC. As protein: CASSVGAGVVGYTF. The chain links TRBV7-9 to TRBJ1-2; D uncertain. CDR3 length: 14 residues. Germline V lookup: CDR1 SEHNR, CDR2 FQNEAQ (reference sequence). Deletions cut 5 bases from V and 7 bases from J, with 17 bases between.

The chain uses TRBV7-6 and TRBJ2-3; TRBD1 might be the D (6 bases). CDR1 is SGHVS, CDR2 FNYEAQ, per germline. V was clipped by 1 base and J by 3 bases, with 8 bases between them. The CDR3 spans 14 residues. CDR3 region: CASSLGGLTDTQYF. Written as DNA, the CDR3 is TGTGCCAGCAGCTTAGGGGGGCTGACAGATACGCAGTATTTT.